One and the same sample provided the 20 T cell receptor beta chains below, sequenced in a study of blood T cell repertoires in COVID-19. Profiled with immunoSEQ multiplex PCR; TCRdb holds only in-frame clones, not every one. The sample includes approximately 74,000 clones, around 90% of them seen just once. The sample consisted of peripheral blood. These TCRs come from a man in his 70s with acute or convalescent COVID-19.

The chain joins TRBV9 to TRBJ2-6; 9 positions agree with TRBD1. CDR1 is SGDLS, CDR2 YYNGEE, per germline. This CDR3 region has 19 residues. V trimming: 4 bases; J trimming: 4 bases; junction bases outside the gene matches: 15. CDR3 bases: TGTGCCAGCAGCACGACACAGGGGGCGCGATTCCCCGGGGCCAACGTCCTGACTTTC. This translates into CASSTTQGARFPGANVLTF.

This chain links TRBV28 with TRBJ2-7; TRBD1 is a possible D gene (6 bases). The germline V gene encodes CDR1 MDHEN and CDR2 SYDVKM. The V end was cut by 5 bases, the J end by 3 bases, with 17 bases between. The CDR3 contains 15 residues. CDR3 nucleotide sequence: TGTGCCAGCAGTCCTAACAGGAAGGGGGACTACGAGCAGTACTTC. It codes for CASSPNRKGDYEQYF.

The CDR3 coding sequence is TGTGCCAGCAGCCAAACTTCCGGTACCACAGATACGCAGTATTTT. Protein product: CASSQTSGTTDTQYF. The chain couples TRBV5-4 to TRBJ2-3; D gene uncertain. V dropped 4 bases and J dropped 2 bases, with 14 bases sitting between them. Germline V lookup: CDR1 SGHNT, CDR2 YYREEE (reference sequence). The CDR3 covers 15 residues.

This rearrangement joins TRBV5-4 to TRBJ2-2; TRBD2 agrees at 8 bases. Trimming took 4 bases from V and 0 from J; bases not matched to a gene: 2. Looked up from germline, CDR1 is SGHNT and CDR2 is YYREEE (reference sequence). The CDR3 runs to 15 residues. The CDR3 DNA reads as TGTGCCAGCAGCCTAGCGGGTTCGAACACCGGGGAGCTGTTTTTT. This translates into CASSLAGSNTGELFF.

The chain couples TRBV5-8 to TRBJ2-2, with 8 bases identical to TRBD1. The CDR3 is 15 residues long. CDR1 SGHTS and CDR2 YDEGEE come from the germline V gene. Unmatched junction bases numbered 4, after V lost 5 bases and J lost 1 base. Here the CDR3 reads CASRGGQGNTGELFF. DNA for the CDR3: TGTGCCAGCAGGGGAGGACAGGGGAACACCGGGGAGCTGTTTTTT.

The chain combines TRBV6-2 or TRBV6-3 with TRBJ1-5; 10 bases line up with TRBD1. Germline V gene data show CDR1 as MNHEY and CDR2 as SVGEGT. V lost 2 bases and J lost 0; bases outside the gene matches: 13. The CDR3 is made up of 20 amino acids. CDR3 nucleotide sequence: TGTGCCAGCAGTTACATCCGGGACAGGGGCTCAGCGACTAGCAATCAGCCCCAGCATTTT. It codes for CASSYIRDRGSATSNQPQHF.

The chain has TRBV3-1 (or the pseudogene TRBV3-2) and TRBJ2-1, with D possibly being TRBD2 (5 bases). The CDR3 is 15 amino acids. V was clipped by 0 bases and J by 1 base, with 7 bases between them. In germline, CDR1 is LGHDT, CDR2 YNNKEL (reference sequence). The CDR3 DNA reads as TGTGCCAGCAGCCAAGATAGGGAGTCCTACAATGAGCAGTTCTTC. Translating gives CASSQDRESYNEQFF.

A single count supports this clone. The CDR3 sequence: CASSPTGLTFGELFF. The CDR3 DNA follows: TGTGCCAGCAGCCCAACGGGACTAACTTTCGGGGAGCTGTTTTTT. The chain uses TRBV9 and TRBJ2-2; 7 nucleotides line up with TRBD2. The CDR3 consists of 15 residues. The J segment lost 7 bases and the V segment lost 4 bases, leaving 10 bases of the junction unmatched. Germline V lookup: CDR1 SGDLS, CDR2 YYNGEE.

This clone was observed a handful of times. The CDR3 loop reads CASSLGGQGSYGYTF. The CDR3, as DNA: TGTGCCAGCAGCTTAGGGGGACAGGGATCGTATGGCTACACCTTC. The chain couples TRBV7-2 to TRBJ1-2; 9 bases map to TRBD1. Trimming took 1 base from V and 5 from J; bases not matched to a gene: 5. The CDR3 totals 15 residues. CDR1 SGHTA and CDR2 FQGNSA come from the germline V gene.

The V call is TRBV11-2, the J call TRBJ2-1, with 7 bases aligning to TRBD2. The germline CDR1 and CDR2 sequences are SGHAT and FQNNGV. CDR3 length: 14 residues. Trimming removed 2 bases from V and 7 bases from J; junction bases left unmatched: 5. The CDR3 spells CASSLSGALNEQFF. The CDR3 DNA reads as TGTGCCAGCAGCTTAAGCGGGGCCCTTAATGAGCAGTTCTTC.

This clone was recorded only once. The rearrangement joins TRBV5-1 to TRBJ2-3; a weak D match, TRBD2 (5 bases). The length of the CDR3 is 13 residues. Germline values: CDR1 SGHRS, CDR2 YFSETQ. V lost 4 bases to trimming and J lost 0 bases, with 6 bases between them. CDR3 sequence reads: CASSRGSTDTQYF. As DNA, the CDR3 is TGCGCCAGCAGCCGCGGGAGCACAGATACGCAGTATTTT.

The table lists this clone with a count of one. CDR3 region: CASSILGGFGYNEQFF. The CDR3 coding sequence is TGCGCCAGCAGCATCCTTGGGGGGTTTGGTTACAATGAGCAGTTCTTC. This chain joins TRBV5-1 and TRBJ2-1, with D possibly TRBD2 on 6 matching bases. CDR3 length: 16 amino acids. V shed 4 bases and J shed 4 bases, with 18 bases lying between them. CDR1 and CDR2 (germline): SGHRS, YFSETQ.

DNA of the CDR3: TGTGCCAGCAGCCCGCTGACTAGCGGTCCCACAGATACGCAGTATTTT. This codes for CASSPLTSGPTDTQYF. The V gene is TRBV9, the J gene TRBJ2-3; 9 nucleotides line up with TRBD2. The V segment lost 4 bases and the J segment 2 bases; nucleotides outside the gene matches: 8. Germline V gives CDR1 SGDLS, CDR2 YYNGEE. The length of the CDR3 is 16 residues.

The chain joins TRBV19 to TRBJ1-3; D unresolved. Trimming stripped 3 bases from V and 6 bases from J, with 15 bases between. CDR1 and CDR2 (germline): LNHDA, SQIVND (reference sequence). The CDR3 length is 15 residues. The DNA for the CDR3 is TGTGCCAGTAGTATCGGGAAAACGCTGGCAAACACCATATATTTT. Its translation is CASSIGKTLANTIYF.

The count of this clone is one. The rearrangement joins TRBV7-5 to TRBJ2-2; the DNA was not compared with TRBD1, the D call given in the table. TRBV7-5 is an annotated pseudogene. The CDR3 loop spans 17 amino acids. CDR3 protein: CARSPRVEQGVNGELFF. The CDR3 DNA reads as TGTGCCAGAAGCCCGAGGGTGGAGCAGGGGGTTAACGGGGAGCTGTTTTTT.

The chain has TRBV10-2 and TRBJ2-3; 7 nucleotides match TRBD2. Germline V gene sequence: CDR1 WSHSY, CDR2 SAAADI. Losses at the gene ends were 6 bases for V and 1 base for J; bases not matched to a gene: 4. The length of the CDR3 is 14 residues. Here the CDR3 reads CASSDSGRTDTQYF. In nucleotides, the CDR3 is TGCGCCAGCAGCGATAGCGGGCGCACAGATACGCAGTATTTT.

This chain joins TRBV10-3 and TRBJ1-4; D is possibly TRBD1 (6 bases). The CDR3 spans 12 residues. Germline loops: CDR1 ENHRY, CDR2 SYGVKD. The V end was cut by 9 bases, the J end by 6 bases, with 11 bases between. The CDR3 bases are TGTGCCATAGGGGACATCGATGAAAAACTGTTTTTT. It codes for CAIGDIDEKLFF.

This sequence joins TRBV18 and TRBJ1-4; the D gene is possibly TRBD1 (6 bases). Trimming stripped 4 bases from V and 1 base from J, with 7 bases between. Germline V gene sequence: CDR1 KGHSH, CDR2 LQKENI. CDR3 length equals 14 residues. CDR3 nucleotides: TGTGCCAGCTCACAACAGGGAACTAATGAAAAACTGTTTTTT. This encodes CASSQQGTNEKLFF.

The chain carries TRBV12-3 or TRBV12-4 and TRBJ1-5; no clear D gene. This CDR3 has 13 residues. V lost 3 bases and J lost 7, with 10 bases in between. The CDR3 sequence is CASSFGPSQPQHF. CDR3 bases: TGTGCCAGCAGTTTTGGGCCAAGCCAGCCCCAGCATTTT.

This clone has only a few counts. The chain uses TRBV18 and TRBJ1-5; D is possibly TRBD1 (5 bases). Per germline, CDR1 KGHSH and CDR2 LQKENI. This CDR3 is 15 amino acids long. V was cut by 1 base and J by 4 bases, with 11 bases left in between. The CDR3 spells CASSPLGGENQPQHF. CDR3 coding DNA: TGTGCCAGCTCACCACTGGGGGGGGAGAATCAGCCCCAGCATTTT.